Shown below are 18 T cell receptor beta chains from a single sample sequenced in a study of regulatory T cells in long-lasting Graves disease. Through Arm-PCR of CDR3 regions and iRepertoire HTBI primers, TCR beta libraries were built. Using its own MiXCR run on the multiplex PCR reads, TCRdb lists one record per CDR3 protein. The table shows fewer than 400,000 distinct CDR3 sequences, with roughly 21% occurring only once. Time point meaning: persistent/refractory GD, antithyroid drugs over 5 years with positive TRAb. PBMC RNA was the source of the TCR library. Sample: peripheral blood mononuclear cells (PBMCs), taken when the disease was refractory, from a patient treated with antithyroid drugs. These receptors were taken from a female donor with Graves disease.

J is TRBJ1-5 and V is TRBV20-1; TRBD1 agrees at 10 bases. Germline V gene sequence: CDR1 DFQATT, CDR2 SNEGSKA (reference sequence). The CDR3 is 14 residues long. Losses at the gene ends were 6 bases for V and 3 bases for J; bases not matched to a gene: 5. The CDR3 sequence: CSARQGANNQPQHF. DNA of the CDR3: TGCAGTGCCAGACAGGGGGCGAACAATCAGCCCCAGCATTTT.

This clonotype showed up many times. J is TRBJ1-5 and V is TRBV6-1; D is undetermined. CDR3 length: 13 amino acids. Trimming cost V 4 bases and J 3 bases, with 7 bases left between them. Looked up from germline, CDR1 is MNHNS and CDR2 is SASEGT. Here the CDR3 reads CASSGAFNQPQHF. DNA of the CDR3: TGTGCCAGCAGTGGAGCATTCAATCAGCCCCAGCATTTT.

On this clonotype itself: An end of the junction does not agree with germline; a read error may underlie this. V is TRBV7-7 and J is TRBJ2-1; tentatively, D is TRBD1 or TRBD2 (5 bases each). Germline V gene data show CDR1 as SSHAT and CDR2 as FNYEAQ (reference sequence). This CDR3 is built from 15 residues. In nucleotides, the CDR3 is TGTGCTAGCAGCTTAAAAGGACTGGTGGGGGATGAGCAGTTCTTC. Translation: CASSLKGLVGDEQFF.

J is TRBJ1-2 and V is TRBV11-2; D ambiguous. The CDR3 extends over 14 amino acids. Germline CDR1 is SGHAT and CDR2 is FQNNGV. V shed 6 bases and J shed 8 bases, with 19 bases lying between them. CDR3: CASSGEAGNRGYTF. CDR3 in DNA: TGTGCCAGCAGTGGAGAGGCAGGAAACCGCGGCTACACCTTC.

The chain employs TRBV14 and TRBJ1-2, with a tentative D call TRBD1 (6 bases). The length of the CDR3 is 12 residues. Trimming stripped 4 bases from V and 9 bases from J, with 12 bases between. Germline-derived CDR1 and CDR2 are SGHDN and FVKESK. The CDR3 nucleotides are TGTGCCAGCAGCCCCGGACAGCTTAGCTACACCTTC. Protein product: CASSPGQLSYTF. Variable domain in full (rest from reference TRBV14 and TRBJ1-2): EAGVTQFPSHSVIEKGQTVTLRCDPISGHDNLYWYRRVMGKEIKFLLHFVKESKQDESGMPNNRFLAERTGGTYSTLKVQPAELEDSGVYFCASSPGQLSYTFGSGTRLTVV.

Only a few counts were recorded for this clonotype. The V gene is TRBV11-2, the J gene TRBJ1-4; tentative D call: TRBD1 (5 bases). The V end was cut by 5 bases, the J end by 3 bases, with 19 bases between. Germline CDR1 and CDR2: SGHAT and FQNNGV. CDR3 length: 17 residues. The CDR3 DNA follows: TGTGCCAGCAGCCCAGTGGGGGGGAGCTTGGCTAATGAAAAACTGTTTTTT. Protein: CASSPVGGSLANEKLFF.

There are many counts of this clonotype. The chain combines TRBV27 with TRBJ1-1; 8 nucleotides align to TRBD1. Germline trimming cut 3 bases from V and 4 bases from J; bases unmatched to any gene: 10. The CDR3 runs 16 residues. Germline lookup yields CDR1 MNHEY and CDR2 SMNVEV (reference sequence). CDR3 DNA: TGTGCCAGCAGTTTTGTGAGGGGGACAGGTCTCACTGAAGCTTTCTTT. Translated, it gives CASSFVRGTGLTEAFF.

V gene TRBV20-1 combines with J gene TRBJ2-2, with D perhaps TRBD1 or TRBD2 (5 bases each). Between the trimmed V and J ends, which lost 1 base and 3 bases, there was a span of 12 bases. The germline V gene encodes CDR1 DFQATT and CDR2 SNEGSKA (reference sequence). The CDR3 sequence is 15 residues long. The CDR3 sequence is CSARVYGADTGELFF. The CDR3, as DNA: TGCAGTGCTAGAGTTTACGGGGCGGACACCGGGGAGCTGTTTTTT.

This sequence joins TRBV2 and TRBJ2-1; a possible D gene is TRBD2 (5 bases). This CDR3 spans 14 amino acids. V lost 8 bases and J 0 bases, leaving 11 bases between the germline ends. Germline lookup yields CDR1 SNHLY and CDR2 FYNNEI. The CDR3 DNA follows: TGTGCCAGCCGAAGACGGGGCTCCTACAATGAGCAGTTCTTC. Translated, it gives CASRRRGSYNEQFF.

V is TRBV7-3 and J is TRBJ2-7, with 11 bases fitting TRBD2. The CDR3 contains 15 residues. Germline CDR1 and CDR2: SGHTA and FQGTGA. With V trimmed by 6 bases and J by 2 bases, 6 bases remained unmatched. The CDR3, as DNA: TGTGCCAGCAGGTTAGCGGGAGGGCCGACCTACGAGCAGTACTTC. Amino acid sequence: CASRLAGGPTYEQYF.

This clonotype was counted many times. The J gene is TRBJ2-5, the V gene TRBV11-2; TRBD2 matches 11 bases. The germline V gene has CDR1 SGHAT and CDR2 FQNNGV. The J segment lost 7 bases and the V segment lost 5 bases, leaving 12 bases of the junction unmatched. The CDR3 contains 16 residues. CDR3 loop: CASSLNPITSGGTQYF. CDR3 nucleotides: TGTGCCAGCAGCCTAAACCCAATTACTAGCGGGGGGACCCAGTACTTC.

This clonotype was recorded at least ten times. This chain connects TRBV6-1 to TRBJ1-2; perhaps TRBD1 as D (6 bases). The CDR3 is 14 residues long. Germline V CDR1 and CDR2: MNHNS, SASEGT. V lost 6 bases, J lost 8 bases, and 19 bases lay in between. In nucleotides, the CDR3 is TGTGCCAGCAGAGGTACCGGGACATATGTCGGCTACACCTTC. The encoded protein is CASRGTGTYVGYTF.

This clonotype came up a few times. The genes are TRBV15 and TRBJ1-4; 7 bases align to TRBD1. The CDR3 totals 18 residues. V was pared by 5 bases and J by 0 bases, with 12 bases of the junction left unmatched. Germline lookup yields CDR1 LNHNV and CDR2 YYDKDF (reference sequence). CDR3 DNA: TGTGCCACCAGCTTACCAGGGGGGGCCGTCGCAACTAATGAAAAACTGTTTTTT. It yields the protein CATSLPGGAVATNEKLFF. Using reference TRBV15 and TRBJ1-4 for the parts outside the CDR3, the full variable domain is DAMVIQNPRYQVTQFGKPVTLSCSQTLNHNVMYWYQQKSSQAPKLLFHYYDKDFNNEADTPDNFQSRRPNTSFCFLDIRSPGLGDTAMYLCATSLPGGAVATNEKLFFGSGTQLSVL.

This rearrangement joins TRBV18 to TRBJ1-6, with D unresolved. Germline V gives CDR1 KGHSH, CDR2 LQKENI. The CDR3 contains 16 residues. Between the trimmed V and J ends, which lost 6 bases and 3 bases, there was a span of 15 bases. The DNA of the CDR3 is TGTGCCAGCTCCCTTTCCAGTAGGGTCTATAATTCACCCCTCCACTTT. Protein: CASSLSSRVYNSPLHF.

Ten or more counts support this clonotype. The CDR3 sequence is CATSRDTPLAGVETQYF. The CDR3 DNA sequence: TGTGCCACCAGCAGAGATACGCCACTAGCGGGAGTAGAGACCCAGTACTTC. The chain is built from TRBV15 and TRBJ2-5; 11 bases agree with TRBD2. Germline V gene data show CDR1 as LNHNV and CDR2 as YYDKDF (reference sequence). The V gene end was trimmed by 0 bases and the J gene end by 4 bases; junction bases not matched to a gene: 7. The CDR3 is 17 amino acids.

In its sample, this clonotype was seen many times. The chain is built from TRBV27 and TRBJ1-1; the D gene is possibly TRBD1 (5 bases). Between the trimmed V and J ends, which lost 5 bases and 1 base, there was a span of 17 bases. In germline, CDR1 is MNHEY, CDR2 SMNVEV (reference sequence). The CDR3 is 16 residues long. For the CDR3, the DNA is TGTGCCAGCAGTCCAGAGTGGGGACGGAAGAACACTGAAGCTTTCTTT. The encoded protein is CASSPEWGRKNTEAFF.

This clonotype was observed many times. This chain links TRBV12-3 or TRBV12-4 with TRBJ1-5; D unresolved. The V end was cut by 3 bases, the J end by 3 bases, with 6 bases between. CDR3 length: 13 amino acids. CDR3 in amino acids: CASSFPDNQPQHF. The CDR3 DNA reads TGTGCCAGCAGTTTTCCAGACAATCAGCCCCAGCATTTT.

The V call is TRBV20-1, the J call TRBJ1-1, with D maybe TRBD1 (5 bases). The CDR3 runs to 13 residues. V lost 4 bases and J 0 bases, leaving 9 bases between the germline ends. Germline CDR1 reads DFQATT; CDR2 reads SNEGSKA (reference sequence). The CDR3 region has the DNA TGCAGTGCTACCCCAGGGCTGAACACTGAAGCTTTCTTT. Its translation is CSATPGLNTEAFF.